This record looks at one T cell receptor beta chain sequence and its context. The antigen is undetermined. PCR used 60 Vbeta primers and 13 Jbeta primers. TCRdb's copy holds only in-frame clones and misses some; the assay was immunoSEQ multiplex PCR. The sample carries roughly 170,000 clones, about 80% recorded once. The CDR3 totals 14 residues. CDR1 and CDR2 from the germline V gene are MNHNS and SASEGT. The J segment lost 4 bases and the V segment lost 7 bases, leaving 5 bases of the junction unmatched. This sample is part of a study of cytomegalovirus exposure and HLA in healthy donors. Study findings and constraints: Using the classifier, cytomegalovirus status was reportedly diagnosed with high specificity and sensitivity. The study found most TCR sequences rare, yet found some public TCRs in many donors. CMV serostatus was the sole immune exposure information available.

Sequencing was performed on PBMCs. This sequence joins TRBV6-1 and TRBJ2-2, with 8 bases fitting TRBD2. The source of this sequence is a woman in her twenties or thirties in good health and CMV-seronegative. CDR3 in DNA: TGTGCCAGCAAGACTAGCGAATTCACCGGGGAGCTGTTTTTT. Protein product: CASKTSEFTGELFF.